This T cell receptor beta chain stems from a study of PD-L1 blockade in urothelial cancer. As for the study in general: Chemotherapy regimens numbering 0 to 3 had been given to patients. A median of approximately 140,000 T cells was found in the blood samples.

The time point denotes: pretreatment peripheral blood. Patients had urothelial carcinoma that was locally advanced or metastatic. Per germline, CDR1 SGHTA and CDR2 FQGNSA. Between the trimmed V and J ends, which lost 1 base and 0 bases, there was a span of 6 bases. CDR3 length: 15 residues. TCRdb's table, derived via immunoSEQ multiplex PCR, lists solely in-frame clones and lacks some. This table holds 45,000 to 50,000 clones, 80% to 85% found once. The chain is built from TRBV7-2 and TRBJ2-2; a possible D gene is TRBD1 (5 bases). The clonotype was recovered from a man aged 50-60 years with urothelial cancer. Sequences were derived from PBMCs, sampled around atezolizumab (anti-PD-L1) treatment. This CDR3 is CASSLGQTNTGELFF. CDR3 sequence (DNA): TGTGCCAGCAGCTTAGGACAGACGAACACCGGGGAGCTGTTTTTT.